The clone carrying this T cell receptor beta chain has ten or more counts. The antigen is undetermined. This sample is drawn from a study of CD8 T cells in ankylosing spondylitis. Study findings and constraints: Disease-linked clones reportedly concentrated significantly in matched ankylosing spondylitis synovial fluid. Disease-associated clonotypes exhibited CD8+ identity and were relatively infrequent in peripheral blood. A TCR beta motif of several highly homologous variants seemed to mark ankylosing spondylitis blood.

V shed 5 bases and J 5 bases; nucleotides not matched to a gene: 6. Germline V lookup: CDR1 MRHNA, CDR2 SNTAGT. The length of the CDR3 is 15 residues. Molecular-barcoded quantitative 5'-RACE produced these TCR beta libraries. TCRdb re-called the 5' RACE reads with MiXCR, one entry per CDR3 protein. The sample holds approximately 300,000 distinct CDR3 sequences, approximately 8% seen once. The sequence came from a male donor with ankylosing spondylitis. Sequenced input: blood, either unsorted or a sorted T cell fraction (not recorded which). V and J are TRBV6-4 and TRBJ2-1; 10 bases line up with TRBD1. CDR3 region: CASSLDRGAHNEQFF. The CDR3, as DNA: TGTGCCAGCAGTTTGGACAGGGGGGCGCACAATGAGCAGTTCTTC.